This entry is about one T cell receptor (beta chain). Its target is unknown. This specimen comes from a study of T cells in localized non-small cell lung cancer. Produced via immunoSEQ multiplex PCR; TCRdb's table is partial and in-frame only. The data hold approximately 4,200 clones, with more than 85% observed a single time. Overall study results and limits: Sequence data derive from only one tumor region, so heterogeneity remains possible. The study detected a median approximately 50 of the top 100 tumor clones in adjacent lung. Uninvolved adjacent lung showed peak T cell clonality, exceeding tumor.

This CDR3 comprises 14 residues. V shed 4 bases and J shed 0 bases, with 10 bases lying between them. Germline CDR1 and CDR2: GTSNPN and SVGIG (reference sequence). The source of this sequence is a woman aged 35-70 years with stage I lung adenocarcinoma. The source was peripheral blood, collected before any cancer treatment. The chain couples TRBV30 to TRBJ2-1, with unresolved D. CDR3 nucleotide sequence: TGTGCCTGGACTAGTGTTTCCTCCTACAATGAGCAGTTCTTC. It translates to CAWTSVSSYNEQFF.